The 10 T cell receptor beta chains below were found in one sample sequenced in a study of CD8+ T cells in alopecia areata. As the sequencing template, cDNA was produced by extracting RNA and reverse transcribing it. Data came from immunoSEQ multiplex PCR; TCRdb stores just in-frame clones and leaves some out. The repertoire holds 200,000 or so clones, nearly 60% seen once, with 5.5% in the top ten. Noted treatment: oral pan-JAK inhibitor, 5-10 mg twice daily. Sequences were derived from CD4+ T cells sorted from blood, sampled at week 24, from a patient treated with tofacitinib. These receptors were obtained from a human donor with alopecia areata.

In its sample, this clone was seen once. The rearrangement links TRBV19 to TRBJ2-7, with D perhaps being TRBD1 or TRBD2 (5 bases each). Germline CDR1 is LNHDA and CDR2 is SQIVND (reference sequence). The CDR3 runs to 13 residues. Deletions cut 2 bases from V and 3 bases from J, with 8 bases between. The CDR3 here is CASSIPGRYEQYF. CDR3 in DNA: TGTGCCAGTAGTATACCGGGGCGCTACGAGCAGTACTTC. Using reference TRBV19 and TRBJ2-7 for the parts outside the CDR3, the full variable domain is DGGITQSPKYLFRKEGQNVTLSCEQNLNHDAMYWYRQDPGQGLRLIYYSQIVNDFQKGDIAEGYSVSREKKESFPLTVTSAQKNPTAFYLCASSIPGRYEQYFGPGTRLTVT.

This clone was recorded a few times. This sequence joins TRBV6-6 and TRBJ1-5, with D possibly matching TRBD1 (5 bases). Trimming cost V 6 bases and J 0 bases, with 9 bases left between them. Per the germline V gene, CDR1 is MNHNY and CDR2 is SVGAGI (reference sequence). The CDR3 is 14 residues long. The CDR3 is CASRIGHSNQPQHF. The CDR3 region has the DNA TGTGCCAGCAGGATTGGACATAGCAATCAGCCCCAGCATTTT.

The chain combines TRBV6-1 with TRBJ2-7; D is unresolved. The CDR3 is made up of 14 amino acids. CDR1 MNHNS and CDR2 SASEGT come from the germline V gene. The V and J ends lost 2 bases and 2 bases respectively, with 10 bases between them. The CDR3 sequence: CASSELGRTYEQYF. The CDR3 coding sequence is TGTGCCAGCAGTGAACTTGGACGCACCTACGAGCAGTACTTC.

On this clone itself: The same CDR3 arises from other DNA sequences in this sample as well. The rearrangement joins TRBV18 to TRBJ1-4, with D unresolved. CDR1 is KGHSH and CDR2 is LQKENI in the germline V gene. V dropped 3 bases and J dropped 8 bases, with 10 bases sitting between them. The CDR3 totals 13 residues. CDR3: CASSPGPEEKLFF. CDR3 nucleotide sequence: TGTGCCAGCTCACCCGGACCGGAGGAAAAACTGTTTTTT.

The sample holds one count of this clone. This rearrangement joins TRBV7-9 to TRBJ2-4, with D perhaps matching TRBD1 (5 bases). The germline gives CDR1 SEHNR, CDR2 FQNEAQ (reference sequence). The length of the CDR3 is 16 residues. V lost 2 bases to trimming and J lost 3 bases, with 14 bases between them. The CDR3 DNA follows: TGTGCCAGCAGCTTACCCCCCCTAGGGGTCAAAAACATTCAGTACTTC. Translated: CASSLPPLGVKNIQYF. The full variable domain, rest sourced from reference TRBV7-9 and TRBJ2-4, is DTGVSQNPRHKITKRGQNVTFRCDPISEHNRLYWYRQTLGQGPEFLTYFQNEAQLEKSRLLSDRFSAERPKGSFSTLEIQRTEQGDSAMYLCASSLPPLGVKNIQYFGAGTRLSVL.

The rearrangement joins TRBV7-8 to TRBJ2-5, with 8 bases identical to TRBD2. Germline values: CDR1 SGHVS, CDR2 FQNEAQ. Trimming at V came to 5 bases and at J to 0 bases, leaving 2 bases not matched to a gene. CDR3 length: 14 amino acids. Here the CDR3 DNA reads TGTGCCAGCAGCCTTAGCGGGAACCAAGAGACCCAGTACTTC. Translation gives CASSLSGNQETQYF.

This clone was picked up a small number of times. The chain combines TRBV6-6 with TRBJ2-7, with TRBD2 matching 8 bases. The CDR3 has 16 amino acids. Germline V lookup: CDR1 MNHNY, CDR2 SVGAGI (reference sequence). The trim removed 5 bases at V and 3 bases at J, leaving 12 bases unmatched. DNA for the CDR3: TGTGCCAGCAGTCCAACGGCCAGGACTAGCAGCTACGAGCAGTACTTC. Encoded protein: CASSPTARTSSYEQYF.

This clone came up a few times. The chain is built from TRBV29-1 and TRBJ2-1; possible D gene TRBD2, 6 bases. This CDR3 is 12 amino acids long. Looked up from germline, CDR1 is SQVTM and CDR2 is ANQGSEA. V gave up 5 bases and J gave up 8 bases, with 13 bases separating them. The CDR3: CSVIPGGDEQFF. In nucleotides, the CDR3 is TGCAGCGTTATCCCCGGCGGGGATGAGCAGTTCTTC.

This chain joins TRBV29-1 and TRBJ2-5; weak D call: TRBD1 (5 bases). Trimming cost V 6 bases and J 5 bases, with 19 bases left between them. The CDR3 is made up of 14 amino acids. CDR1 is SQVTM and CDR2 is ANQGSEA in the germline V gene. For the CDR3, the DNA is TGCAGCGTCCCCTCGTGGGGCGGCGGTGAGACCCAGTACTTC. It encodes CSVPSWGGGETQYF.

The CDR3 reads CASSLGGSGANVLTF. The CDR3 DNA reads TGCGCCAGCAGCTTGGGAGGCTCTGGGGCCAACGTCCTGACTTTC. The chain employs TRBV5-1 and TRBJ2-6, with D hard to call. Germline CDR1 SGHRS, CDR2 YFSETQ. The CDR3 is made up of 15 amino acids. V was shortened by 0 bases and J by 0 bases, with 4 bases between the two germline ends.